This T cell receptor (beta chain) emerged from a study of a mutant IDH1 vaccine in newly diagnosed glioma. A note on this clone: Its antigen is still unknown.

The assay was immunoSEQ multiplex PCR, and TCRdb's table has in-frame clones only and misses some. Among nearly 35,000 clones listed, about four fifths were seen once. The germline CDR1 and CDR2 sequences are SGHTA and FQGTGA. Trimming took off 0 bases at V and 5 bases at J, with 10 bases between the two ends. The CDR3 covers 15 residues. Stated time point: week 5, during vaccination. A 20-mer mutant IDH1 peptide at 300 ug was injected subcutaneously with topical imiquimod. New astrocytomas of WHO grade 3 or 4 that were IDH1-mutant and ATRX-lost were found in the donors. Regarding the study as a whole: Among all patients, vaccine-induced immune responses occurred in 93.3%.

The sequence derives from a man between 25 and 39 years old with glioma. Sequenced here: PBMCs, sampled from a glioma patient whose treatment included an IDH1 peptide vaccine. The chain combines TRBV7-3 with TRBJ2-2; D is perhaps TRBD2 (5 bases). The CDR3 DNA reads as TGTGCCAGCAGCTTAACATCAACGGGGACCGGGGAGCTGTTTTTT. Protein sequence: CASSLTSTGTGELFF.